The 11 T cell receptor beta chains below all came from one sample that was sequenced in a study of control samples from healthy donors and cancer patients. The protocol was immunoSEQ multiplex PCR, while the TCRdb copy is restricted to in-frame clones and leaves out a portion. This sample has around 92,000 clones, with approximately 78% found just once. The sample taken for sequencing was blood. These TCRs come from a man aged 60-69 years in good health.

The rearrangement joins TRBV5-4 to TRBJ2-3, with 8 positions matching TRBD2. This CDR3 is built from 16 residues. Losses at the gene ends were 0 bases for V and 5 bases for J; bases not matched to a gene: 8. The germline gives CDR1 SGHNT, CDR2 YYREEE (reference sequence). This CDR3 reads CASSLEAGARGDTQYF. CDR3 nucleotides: TGTGCCAGCAGCTTGGAAGCGGGGGCGAGGGGAGATACGCAGTATTTT.

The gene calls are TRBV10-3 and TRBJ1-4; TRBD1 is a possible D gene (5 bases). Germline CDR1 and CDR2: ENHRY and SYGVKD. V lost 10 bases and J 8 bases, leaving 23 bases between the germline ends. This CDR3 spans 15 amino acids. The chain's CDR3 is CASRLGEGGTEKLFF. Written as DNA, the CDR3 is TGTGCCAGCCGCCTAGGCGAGGGCGGGACGGAAAAACTGTTTTTT.

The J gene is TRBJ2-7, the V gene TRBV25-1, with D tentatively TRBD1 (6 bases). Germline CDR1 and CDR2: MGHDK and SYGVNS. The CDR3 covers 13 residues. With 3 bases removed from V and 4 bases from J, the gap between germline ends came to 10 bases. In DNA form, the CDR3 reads TGTGCCAGCAGTGATTTCACAGGGTACGAGCAGTACTTC. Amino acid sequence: CASSDFTGYEQYF.

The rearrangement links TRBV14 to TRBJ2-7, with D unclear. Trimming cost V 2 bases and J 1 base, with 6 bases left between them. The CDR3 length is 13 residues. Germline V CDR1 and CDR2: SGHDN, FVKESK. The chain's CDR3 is CASSQSSSYEQYF. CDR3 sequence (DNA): TGTGCCAGCAGCCAATCCAGTTCCTACGAGCAGTACTTC.

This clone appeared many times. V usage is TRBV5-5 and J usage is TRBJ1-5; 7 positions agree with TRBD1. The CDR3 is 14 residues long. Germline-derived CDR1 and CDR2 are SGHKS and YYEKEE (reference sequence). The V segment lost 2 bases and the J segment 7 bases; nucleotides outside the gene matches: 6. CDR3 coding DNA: TGTGCCAGCAGCTTAACAGGGGTAGAGCAGCCCCAGCATTTT. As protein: CASSLTGVEQPQHF.

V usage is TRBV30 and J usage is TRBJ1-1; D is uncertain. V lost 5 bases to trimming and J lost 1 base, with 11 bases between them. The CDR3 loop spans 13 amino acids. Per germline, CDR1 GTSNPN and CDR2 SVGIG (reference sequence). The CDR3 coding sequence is TGTGCCTGGGTATCGGGTTGGAACACTGAAGCTTTCTTT. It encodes CAWVSGWNTEAFF.

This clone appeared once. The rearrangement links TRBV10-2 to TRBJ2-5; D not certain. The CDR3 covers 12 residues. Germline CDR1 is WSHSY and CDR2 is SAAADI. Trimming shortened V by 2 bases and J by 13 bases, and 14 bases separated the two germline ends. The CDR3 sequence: CASSEVNLSVYF. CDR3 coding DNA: TGCGCCAGCAGTGAGGTCAATCTCTCCGTGTACTTC.

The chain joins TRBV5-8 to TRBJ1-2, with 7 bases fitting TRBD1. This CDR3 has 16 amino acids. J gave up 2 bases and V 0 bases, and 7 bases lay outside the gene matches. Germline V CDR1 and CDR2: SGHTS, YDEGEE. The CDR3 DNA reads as TGTGCCAGCAGCTTGGGACTGACAGGGAGGAACTATGGCTACACCTTC. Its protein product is CASSLGLTGRNYGYTF.

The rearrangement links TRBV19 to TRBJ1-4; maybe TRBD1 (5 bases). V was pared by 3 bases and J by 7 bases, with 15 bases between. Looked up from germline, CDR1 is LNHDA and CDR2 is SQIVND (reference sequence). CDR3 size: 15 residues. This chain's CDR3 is CASSIEGRGAEKLFF. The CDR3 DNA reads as TGTGCCAGTAGTATTGAAGGGCGCGGGGCTGAAAAACTGTTTTTT.

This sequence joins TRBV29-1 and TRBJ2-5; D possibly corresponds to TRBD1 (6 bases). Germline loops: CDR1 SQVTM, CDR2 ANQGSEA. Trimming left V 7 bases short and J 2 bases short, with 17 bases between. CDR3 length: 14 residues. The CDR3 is CSAGAWTAQETQYF. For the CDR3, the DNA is TGCAGCGCAGGGGCGTGGACAGCTCAAGAGACCCAGTACTTC.

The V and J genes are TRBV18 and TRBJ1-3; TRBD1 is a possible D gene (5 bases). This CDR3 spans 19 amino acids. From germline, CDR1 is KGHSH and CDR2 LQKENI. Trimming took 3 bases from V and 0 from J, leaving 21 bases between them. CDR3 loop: CASSPLEQDAEFSGNTIYF. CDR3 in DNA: TGTGCCAGCTCACCTCTGGAACAGGACGCCGAATTCTCTGGAAACACCATATATTTT.